One and the same sample provided the 5 T cell receptor beta chains below, sequenced in a study of cytomegalovirus exposure and HLA in healthy donors. Both 60 Vbeta primers and 13 Jbeta primers went into the PCR. The repertoire was sequenced with immunoSEQ multiplex PCR; TCRdb's copy has only in-frame clones and lacks some. This sample yields about 170,000 clones, of which just over 75% are seen a single time; approximately 1.5% belongs to the top ten. Sequencing input: PBMCs. The source is a young woman in good health and CMV-seropositive.

The chain has TRBV9 and TRBJ1-1; 9 bases map to TRBD1. This CDR3 contains 15 residues. The germline CDR1 and CDR2 sequences are SGDLS and YYNGEE. The V and J ends lost 2 bases and 1 base, in that order; junction bases with no gene match: 3. The CDR3 loop is CASSVPGQGNTEAFF. The CDR3 coding sequence is TGTGCCAGCAGCGTCCCGGGACAGGGGAACACTGAAGCTTTCTTT.

This sequence joins TRBV28 and TRBJ1-2; D is unresolved. The CDR3 is 14 residues long. Between the trimmed V and J ends, which lost 2 bases and 0 bases, there was a span of 7 bases. CDR1 is MDHEN, CDR2 SYDVKM, per germline. For the CDR3, the DNA is TGTGCCAGCAGTTTAGGGCAGACTAACTATGGCTACACCTTC. The encoded protein is CASSLGQTNYGYTF.

V is TRBV28 and J is TRBJ2-7, with 7 bases that match TRBD2. Germline V gives CDR1 MDHEN, CDR2 SYDVKM. V shed 5 bases and J 4 bases; nucleotides not matched to a gene: 11. CDR3 length equals 15 residues. In nucleotides, the CDR3 is TGTGCCAGCAGTCCTGCCGGGCTAGCGGAGTACGAGCAGTACTTC. It translates to CASSPAGLAEYEQYF.

This clone turned up a few times. The V and J genes are TRBV19 and TRBJ2-7; tentatively, D is TRBD1 (6 bases). The length of the CDR3 is 14 residues. Germline values: CDR1 LNHDA, CDR2 SQIVND (reference sequence). Deletions cut 7 bases from V and 2 bases from J, with 15 bases between. The CDR3: CASTRTALTYEQYF. CDR3 sequence (DNA): TGTGCCAGTACCCGGACAGCCCTCACCTACGAGCAGTACTTC.

The V and J genes are TRBV27 and TRBJ2-2; 11 bases map to TRBD1. From germline, CDR1 is MNHEY and CDR2 SMNVEV (reference sequence). CDR3 size: 18 residues. After removal of 4 bases from V and 7 bases from J, the junction contained 14 bases not matched to a gene. The CDR3 here is CASSSLDRGRLYGGELFF. The DNA of the CDR3 is TGTGCCAGCAGTTCCCTGGACAGGGGGCGCCTTTATGGCGGGGAGCTGTTTTTT.